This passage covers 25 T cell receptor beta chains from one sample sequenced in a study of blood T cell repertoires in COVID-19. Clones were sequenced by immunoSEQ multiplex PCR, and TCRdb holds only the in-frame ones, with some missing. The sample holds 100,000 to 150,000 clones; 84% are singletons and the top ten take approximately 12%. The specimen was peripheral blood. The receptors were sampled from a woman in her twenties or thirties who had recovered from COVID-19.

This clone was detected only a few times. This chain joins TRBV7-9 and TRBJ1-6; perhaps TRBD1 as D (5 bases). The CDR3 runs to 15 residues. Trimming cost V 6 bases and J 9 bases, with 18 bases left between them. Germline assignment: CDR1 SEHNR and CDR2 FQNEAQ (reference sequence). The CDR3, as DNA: TGTGCCAGCAGGTTATCGACGGGGGTAGGTTCACCCCTCCACTTT. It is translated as CASRLSTGVGSPLHF.

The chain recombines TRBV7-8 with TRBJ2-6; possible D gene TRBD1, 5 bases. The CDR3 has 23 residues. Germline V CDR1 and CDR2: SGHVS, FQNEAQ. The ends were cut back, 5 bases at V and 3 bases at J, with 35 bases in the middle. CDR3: CASSLPWNVTGAGLSNGANVLTF. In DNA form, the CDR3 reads TGTGCCAGCAGCCTTCCATGGAACGTTACTGGGGCAGGGTTATCCAATGGGGCCAACGTCCTGACTTTC.

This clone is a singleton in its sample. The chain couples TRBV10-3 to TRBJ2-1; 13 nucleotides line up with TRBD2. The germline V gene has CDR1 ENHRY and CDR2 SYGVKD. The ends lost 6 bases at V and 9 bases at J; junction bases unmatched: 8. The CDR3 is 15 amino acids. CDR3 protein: CAIRDWTSGSGEQFF. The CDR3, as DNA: TGTGCCATCAGAGACTGGACTAGCGGGAGCGGTGAGCAGTTCTTC.

The CDR3: CASSQSTSGSRSYNEQFF. CDR3 DNA sequence: TGCGCCAGCAGCCAGTCGACTAGCGGGAGTAGGTCCTACAATGAGCAGTTCTTC. This chain joins TRBV4-1 and TRBJ2-1; 12 bases align to TRBD2. This CDR3 has 18 amino acids. Germline-derived CDR1 and CDR2 are MGHRA and YSYEKL. With 3 bases clipped from V and 1 base from J, the junction kept 7 bases outside the gene matches.

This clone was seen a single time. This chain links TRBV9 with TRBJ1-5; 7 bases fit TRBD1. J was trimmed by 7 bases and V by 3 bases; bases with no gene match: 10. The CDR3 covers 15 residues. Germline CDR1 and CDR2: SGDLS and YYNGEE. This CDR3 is CASSAEGQGDQPQHF. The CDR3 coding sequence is TGTGCCAGCAGCGCCGAAGGGCAGGGGGACCAGCCCCAGCATTTT.

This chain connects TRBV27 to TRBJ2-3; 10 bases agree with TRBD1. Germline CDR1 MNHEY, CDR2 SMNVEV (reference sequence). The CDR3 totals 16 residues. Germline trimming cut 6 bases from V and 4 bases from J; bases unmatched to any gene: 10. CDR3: CASSPGTGAFSDTQYF. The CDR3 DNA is TGTGCCAGCAGCCCCGGGACAGGGGCATTCTCAGATACGCAGTATTTT.

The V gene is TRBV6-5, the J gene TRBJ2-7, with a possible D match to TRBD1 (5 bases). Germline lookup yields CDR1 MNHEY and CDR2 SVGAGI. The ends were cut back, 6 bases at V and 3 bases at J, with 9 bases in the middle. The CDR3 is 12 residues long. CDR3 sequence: CASRAGLYEQYF. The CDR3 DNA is TGTGCCAGCAGGGCAGGGCTCTACGAGCAGTACTTC.

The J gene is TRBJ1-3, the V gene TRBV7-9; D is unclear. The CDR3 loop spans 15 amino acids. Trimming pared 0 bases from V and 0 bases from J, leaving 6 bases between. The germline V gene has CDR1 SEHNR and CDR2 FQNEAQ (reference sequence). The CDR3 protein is CASSLAYSSGNTIYF. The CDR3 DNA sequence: TGTGCCAGCAGCTTAGCTTACAGCTCTGGAAACACCATATATTTT.

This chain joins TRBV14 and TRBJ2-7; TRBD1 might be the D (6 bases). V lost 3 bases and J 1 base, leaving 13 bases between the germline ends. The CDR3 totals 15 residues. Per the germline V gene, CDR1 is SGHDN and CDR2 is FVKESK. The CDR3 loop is CASSQPGAPSYEQYF. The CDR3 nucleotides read TGTGCCAGCAGCCAGCCAGGGGCCCCGTCCTACGAGCAGTACTTC.

The CDR3 DNA is TGTGCCAGCAGCGCGGACAGGGGAGCTTCCTATGGCTACACCTTC. Its translation is CASSADRGASYGYTF. V usage is TRBV7-8 and J usage is TRBJ1-2; 9 bases are a match to TRBD1. Germline CDR1 and CDR2: SGHVS and FQNEAQ. V trimming: 5 bases; J trimming: 4 bases; junction bases outside the gene matches: 8. The CDR3 is 15 amino acids. The complete variable domain, with remaining parts taken from reference TRBV7-8 and TRBJ1-2, reads GAGVSQSPRYKVAKRGQDVALRCDPISGHVSLFWYQQALGQGPEFLTYFQNEAQLDKSGLPSDRFFAERPEGSVSTLKIQRTQQEDSAVYLCASSADRGASYGYTFGSGTRLTVV.

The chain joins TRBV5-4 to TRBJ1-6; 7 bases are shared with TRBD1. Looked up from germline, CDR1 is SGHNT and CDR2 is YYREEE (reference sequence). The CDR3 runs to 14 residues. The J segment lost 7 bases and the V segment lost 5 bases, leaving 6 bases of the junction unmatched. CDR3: CASRSGTANSPLHF. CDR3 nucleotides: TGTGCCAGCAGGTCCGGGACAGCAAATTCACCCCTCCACTTT.

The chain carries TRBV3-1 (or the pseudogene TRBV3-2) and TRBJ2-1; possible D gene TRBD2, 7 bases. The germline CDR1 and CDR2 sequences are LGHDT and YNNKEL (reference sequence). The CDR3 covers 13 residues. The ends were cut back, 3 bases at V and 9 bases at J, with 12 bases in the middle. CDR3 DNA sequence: TGTGCCAGCAGCCAGCCGGGGGGCGGTGAGCAGTTCTTC. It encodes CASSQPGGGEQFF.

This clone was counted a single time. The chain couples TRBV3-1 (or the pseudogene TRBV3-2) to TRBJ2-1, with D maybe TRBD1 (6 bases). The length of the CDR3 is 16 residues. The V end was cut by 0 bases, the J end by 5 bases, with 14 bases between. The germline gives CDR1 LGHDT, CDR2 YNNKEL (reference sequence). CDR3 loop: CASSQERETGHNEQFF. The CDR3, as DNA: TGTGCCAGCAGCCAAGAACGCGAGACAGGACACAATGAGCAGTTCTTC.

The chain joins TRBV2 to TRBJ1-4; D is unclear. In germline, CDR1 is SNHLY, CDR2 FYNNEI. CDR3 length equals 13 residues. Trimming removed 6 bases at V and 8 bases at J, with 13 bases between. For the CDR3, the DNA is TGTGCCAGCAGCTTTAGGACGGGAGAAAAACTGTTTTTT. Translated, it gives CASSFRTGEKLFF.

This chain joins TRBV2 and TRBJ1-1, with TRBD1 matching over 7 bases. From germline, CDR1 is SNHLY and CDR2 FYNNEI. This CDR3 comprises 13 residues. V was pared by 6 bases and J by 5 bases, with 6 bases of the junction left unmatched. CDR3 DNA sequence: TGTGCCAGCAGCCTACACAGGGGTACTGAAGCTTTCTTT. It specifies CASSLHRGTEAFF.

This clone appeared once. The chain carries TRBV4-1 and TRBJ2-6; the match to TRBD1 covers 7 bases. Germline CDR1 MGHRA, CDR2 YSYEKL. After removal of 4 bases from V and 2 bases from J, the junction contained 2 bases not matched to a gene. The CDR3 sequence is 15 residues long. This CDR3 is CASSPTGAGANVLTF. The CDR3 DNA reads TGCGCCAGCAGCCCAACAGGGGCTGGGGCCAACGTCCTGACTTTC.

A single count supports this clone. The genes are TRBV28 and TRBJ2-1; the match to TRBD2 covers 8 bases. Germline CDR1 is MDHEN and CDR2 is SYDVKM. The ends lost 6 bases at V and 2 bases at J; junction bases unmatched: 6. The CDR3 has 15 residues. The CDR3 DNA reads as TGTGCCAGCAGCTTAGGGGGACTAGCCTACAATGAGCAGTTCTTC. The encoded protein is CASSLGGLAYNEQFF.

The chain's CDR3 is CASSGTGSGDSPLHF. The CDR3, as DNA: TGTGCCAGCAGCGGGACAGGGTCAGGCGATTCACCCCTCCACTTT. The chain couples TRBV4-2 to TRBJ1-6, with 9 nucleotides matching TRBD1. This CDR3 is built from 15 residues. Germline V gene data show CDR1 as LGHNA and CDR2 as YNFKEQ. The J segment lost 8 bases and the V segment lost 5 bases, leaving 7 bases of the junction unmatched.

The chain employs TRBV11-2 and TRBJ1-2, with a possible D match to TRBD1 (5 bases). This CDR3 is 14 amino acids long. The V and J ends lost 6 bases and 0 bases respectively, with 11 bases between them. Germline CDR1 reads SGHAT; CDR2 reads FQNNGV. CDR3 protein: CASRLTATNYGYTF. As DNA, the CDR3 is TGTGCCAGCAGGTTGACAGCCACTAACTATGGCTACACCTTC.

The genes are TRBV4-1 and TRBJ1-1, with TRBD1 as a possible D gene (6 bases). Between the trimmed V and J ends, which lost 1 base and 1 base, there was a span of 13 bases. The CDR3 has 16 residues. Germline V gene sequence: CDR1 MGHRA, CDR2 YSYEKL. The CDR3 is CASSQGLGRGNTEAFF. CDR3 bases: TGCGCCAGCAGCCAAGGCTTGGGCAGGGGGAACACTGAAGCTTTCTTT.

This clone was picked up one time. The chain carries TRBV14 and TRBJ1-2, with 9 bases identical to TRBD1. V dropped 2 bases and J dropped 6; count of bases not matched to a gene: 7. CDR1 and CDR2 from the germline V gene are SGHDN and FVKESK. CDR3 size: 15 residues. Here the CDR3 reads CASSQQTGGTDGYTF. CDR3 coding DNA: TGTGCCAGCAGCCAACAGACAGGGGGAACTGATGGCTACACCTTC.

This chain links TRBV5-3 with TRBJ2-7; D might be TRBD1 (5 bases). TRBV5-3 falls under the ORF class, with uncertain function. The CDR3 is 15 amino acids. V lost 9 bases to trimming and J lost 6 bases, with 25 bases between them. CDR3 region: CAIPPREFLRGEQYF. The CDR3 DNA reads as TGTGCCATCCCACCCAGGGAATTTCTGCGCGGCGAGCAGTACTTC.

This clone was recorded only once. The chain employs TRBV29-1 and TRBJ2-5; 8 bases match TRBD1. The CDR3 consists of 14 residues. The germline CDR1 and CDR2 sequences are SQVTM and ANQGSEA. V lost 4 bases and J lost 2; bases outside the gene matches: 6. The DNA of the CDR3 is TGCAGCGTTGTCGACAGGGGACAGCAAGAGACCCAGTACTTC. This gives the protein CSVVDRGQQETQYF.

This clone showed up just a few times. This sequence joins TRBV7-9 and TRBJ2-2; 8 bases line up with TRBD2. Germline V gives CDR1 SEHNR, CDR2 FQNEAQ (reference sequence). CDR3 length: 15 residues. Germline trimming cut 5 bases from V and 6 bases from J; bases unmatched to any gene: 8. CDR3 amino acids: CASSVRIAGPGELFF. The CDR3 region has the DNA TGTGCCAGCAGCGTTAGGATAGCGGGGCCCGGGGAGCTGTTTTTT.

Here the CDR3 DNA reads TGTGCCTGGAGGTCGACCGGGACAGGGGATCTAGAGCAGTACTTC. It is translated as CAWRSTGTGDLEQYF. This chain links TRBV30 with TRBJ2-7, with 10 bases lining up with TRBD1. This CDR3 is built from 15 residues. The J segment lost 7 bases and the V segment lost 3 bases, leaving 12 bases of the junction unmatched. Per the germline V gene, CDR1 is GTSNPN and CDR2 is SVGIG (reference sequence).